This T cell receptor (beta chain) was sequenced for a study of blood T cell repertoires in COVID-19. Background on the study: The study drew acute and convalescent COVID-19 samples from the United States, Italy and Spain. PBMCs, B-cell-depleted T cells, or T cells were the source of the cDNA or gDNA that made up the material.

V was pared by 7 bases and J by 12 bases, with 18 bases between. This CDR3 has 12 residues. Germline V CDR1 and CDR2: SNHLY, FYNNEI. This clone was found once. In the source study's methods: Amplification with reference gene primers provided the estimates of nucleated cell counts. The repertoire was sequenced with immunoSEQ multiplex PCR; TCRdb's copy has only in-frame clones and lacks some. V and J calls and clone size are given by that table; D and trimming were obtained from the DNA. The sample lists 130,000 to 150,000 clones, around 84% occurring once. Sequenced material: peripheral blood. The sequence derives from a man in his sixties with active or convalescent COVID-19. The V gene is TRBV2, the J gene TRBJ1-2, with TRBD1 as a possible D gene (5 bases). The CDR3 is CASKESRVRHTF. DNA of the CDR3: TGTGCCAGCAAAGAGAGCAGGGTGCGTCACACCTTC.